This T cell receptor (beta chain) was captured by sequencing in a study of CD8+ T cells in alopecia areata. About the study: Dosing spanned 6 to 18 months on tofacitinib, then 6 months off drug.

Documented treatment: oral pan-JAK inhibitor, 5-10 mg twice daily. Alopecia areata patients provided lesional scalp punch biopsies and peripheral blood. Isolated RNA was reverse transcribed into cDNA used as the sequencing template. Sequencing was performed with immunoSEQ multiplex PCR; in TCRdb, only in-frame clones are kept and a portion is missing. The sample has some 120,000 clones, 61% seen once. CDR3 length: 15 amino acids. Germline loops: CDR1 SGHRS, CDR2 YFSETQ. The V segment lost 2 bases and the J segment 3 bases; nucleotides outside the gene matches: 5. This TCR derives from a human donor with alopecia areata. The chain couples TRBV5-1 to TRBJ2-7, with TRBD2 matching over 10 bases. The source material was CD4+ T cells sorted from blood, sampled at week 4, from a patient treated with tofacitinib. The CDR3 sequence: CASSLASGGYYEQYF. DNA of the CDR3: TGCGCCAGCAGCTTAGCTAGCGGGGGATACTACGAGCAGTACTTC.